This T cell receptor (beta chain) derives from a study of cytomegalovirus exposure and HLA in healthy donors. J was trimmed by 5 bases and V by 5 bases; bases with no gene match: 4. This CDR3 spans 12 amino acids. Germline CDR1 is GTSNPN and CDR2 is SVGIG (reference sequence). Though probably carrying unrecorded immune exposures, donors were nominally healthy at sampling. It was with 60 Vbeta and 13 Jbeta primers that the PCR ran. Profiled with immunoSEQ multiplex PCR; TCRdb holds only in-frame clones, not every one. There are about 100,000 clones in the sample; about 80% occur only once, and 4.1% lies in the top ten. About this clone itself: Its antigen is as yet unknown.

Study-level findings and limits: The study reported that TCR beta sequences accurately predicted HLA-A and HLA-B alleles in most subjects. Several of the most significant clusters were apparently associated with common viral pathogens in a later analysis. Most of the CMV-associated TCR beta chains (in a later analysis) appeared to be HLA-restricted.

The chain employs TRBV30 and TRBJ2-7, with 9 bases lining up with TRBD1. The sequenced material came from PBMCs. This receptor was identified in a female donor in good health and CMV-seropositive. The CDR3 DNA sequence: TGTGCCTGGGGAGGGACAGGGAACGAGCAGTACTTC. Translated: CAWGGTGNEQYF.